This TCR beta chain was sequenced during a study of persistence of HIV-infected CD4 T cells. This was the immunoSEQ version 4 assay in survey mode. Sequenced by immunoSEQ multiplex PCR; TCRdb stores in-frame clones only, minus some. The data hold about 64,000 clones, with less than 85% observed a single time. Germline CDR1 reads KGHDR; CDR2 reads SFDVKD. The V and J ends lost 2 bases and 6 bases, in that order; junction bases with no gene match: 10. The CDR3 covers 17 residues. Overlapping HIV-1 Gag 15-mer peptides at approximately 0.91 ug per peptide per mL were used. Sorted nonresponding memory CD4+ T cells were CD40L-negative, CD69-negative, CD45RO-high. Comments on this clone: Its target is not known.

The source was CD4+ T cells sorted from PBMCs after approximately 19-hour stimulation, collected from a patient who received antiretroviral therapy. The sequence came from an adult man with HIV who was CMV-seropositive. J is TRBJ1-5 and V is TRBV24-1; 9 bases map to TRBD1. CDR3 sequence (DNA): TGTGCCACCAGTGATTCCCGACAGGGGGTTTCTGGTCAGCCCCAGCATTTT. Translating gives CATSDSRQGVSGQPQHF.